The present entry profiles one T cell receptor (beta chain) with its context. From germline, CDR1 is SEHNR and CDR2 FQNEAQ (reference sequence). The CDR3 runs 17 residues. Trimming at V came to 4 bases and at J to 5 bases, leaving 15 bases not matched to a gene. This specimen belongs to a study of blood T cell repertoires in COVID-19. Study in general: The samples span acute and convalescent COVID-19 from the United States, Italy and Spain. PBMCs, B-cell-depleted T cells, or T cells provided the cDNA or gDNA that made up the material.

Followed over time, Seattle patients had been enrolled while infection was active. Profiling relied on immunoSEQ multiplex PCR, and the TCRdb table lists in-frame clones only, not all of them. The repertoire holds about 120,000 clones, with 85% to 90% as singletons. This chain links TRBV7-9 with TRBJ1-2; 8 nucleotides line up with TRBD1. Sequenced sample: peripheral blood. The receptor was derived from a woman in her fifties or sixties with COVID-19, enrolled during active disease. CDR3 coding DNA: TGTGCCAGCAGCTCCCACGCGGTTGGACAGGGAGGTTATGGCTACACCTTC. Translated: CASSSHAVGQGGYGYTF.